This TCR beta chain came from a study of radiation and T cells in renal cell carcinoma (dated by TCRdb to the early 2020s). About the investigation overall: The samples were obtained from a clinical trial, where primary renal cell carcinomas were treated with 15 Gy stereotactic body radiation therapy and then removed by nephrectomy 4 weeks afterward. TCR beta sequencing covered 53 samples in total, comprising some 25 tumors and roughly 27 peripheral blood samples. A total of over 4 million unique CDR3 nucleotide sequences, encoding around 2.7 million unique CDR3 amino acid sequences, were found across all 50 or so samples.

From the germline V gene, CDR1 is SNHLY and CDR2 is FYNNEI. The cysteine opens and the phenylalanine closes a CDR3 of 12 amino acids. Just CDR3 DNA is preserved here, 36 bases in frame from base 1. V is pared back by 7 bases and J by 4 bases, with 11 bases lying between the germline termini. Overall results and qualifications from the work: Because no pretreatment tumor biopsies were available, whether clonotypes were present in the tumor at baseline could not be determined. The single-armed trial design could not address effects of radiation dose or scheduling on the TCR repertoire. Blood repertoire dynamics were not followed beyond 4 weeks after treatment. In blood, the top tumor clonotypes increased from baseline to 2 weeks after radiation and then shrank by 4 weeks, which suggests a temporary expansion of tumor-resident clones.

With regard to this clone: Its antigen is currently not known. No base quality values were provided; no much bigger clone lies one nucleotide off.

Explained via the paper, the time point label denotes: blood 2 weeks post-SBRT. The treatment or condition label, as the study defines it: 15 Gy SBRT to primary tumor, nephrectomy 4 weeks later. To track tumor-enriched clonotypes, serial peripheral blood was sampled from radiation-treated patients at baseline and at 2 weeks and 4 weeks after SBRT. Every patient's renal cell carcinoma showed clear cell pathology. The QIAamp DNA Blood Mini Kit (Qiagen) was used to prepare genomic DNA for TCR sequencing. Only samples passing all quality control checks were included in the analyses. TCR beta libraries were generated from genomic DNA with the immunoSEQ kit, following the manufacturer's recommendations. To prepare libraries, a first multiplex PCR with proprietary primers was run, followed by a second PCR that added unique barcodes, and a bead cleanup was done after each round. Each sample batch included a kit-provided positive control reaction and a negative control reaction. The final libraries underwent checking on an Agilent 4200 TapeStation D1000 ScreenTape, volumetric pooling, and quantification by qPCR. Sequencing ran on an Illumina NextSeq500 with a MidOutput 150-cycle cartridge, using 156 Read1 and 15 Index1 cycles with kit custom primers. The pooled library was loaded at approximately 0.95 pM with about 20% PhiX control spiked in. In the paper's pipeline: Vendor-processed data were analyzed in R, with a clonotype defined as all T cells sharing the same CDR3 nucleotide sequence. For clone abundance analyses, frequencies were normalized to the 10,000 most abundant clones per sample. Public T cell clones, which averaged fewer than five per sample, were removed prior to analysis. An abundance difference of at least 32-fold between compartments was the criterion for calling clonotypes tumor-enriched or baseline blood-enriched. A beta-binomial differential abundance model was used to identify clonotypes that were expanded or contracted between blood time points. The Baroni-Urbani and Buser coefficient was used to measure tumor-blood repertoire similarity, and groups were compared with two-tailed Wilcoxon tests in R. Held by TCRdb, this immuneACCESS table contains in-frame sequences only and omits some clones. Under half of the omission traces to an unresolved V gene where checked; the cause of the rest is unknown. That table is the source of V, J and clone size, and D and trimming were worked out from the DNA. This sample lists 100,000 to 150,000 clones; around 80% were detected once. The top ten hold approximately 5% of the sample.

The sequencing used blood, collected from a patient whose treatment included radiotherapy and nephrectomy. The sequence came from a man between 50 and 59 years old with renal cell carcinoma. In this chain, TRBV2 is recombined with TRBJ2-7; the D gene remains uncertain. At the DNA level, the sequence is TGTGCCAGCAAGGGTCCCACGTACGAGCAGTACTTC. It specifies CASKGPTYEQYF.